Included here is one T cell receptor beta chain sequence, with context. TCRdb's copy holds only in-frame clones and misses some; the assay was immunoSEQ multiplex PCR. The sample holds over 75,000 clones, 94% seen once. This entry is derived from a study of OX40 agonist ivuxolimab in advanced cancers. About the study: Of the participants, 40% to 50% had some prior anti-PD-1, anti-PD-L1 or anti-CTLA-4 therapy, which was allowed.

The CDR3 totals 15 residues. V gave up 4 bases and J gave up 2 bases; unmatched junction bases: 9. Germline loops: CDR1 SGHTS, CDR2 YDEGEE. The sequencing used CD4+ or CD8+ T cells sorted from blood, collected in a trial of the OX40 agonist ivuxolimab. V gene TRBV5-8 combines with J gene TRBJ2-7, with 7 bases identical to TRBD1. The source of this sequence is an adult with an advanced solid tumor such as melanoma, head and neck, liver or kidney cancer. CDR3 protein: CASSGTGANTYEQYF. CDR3 coding DNA: TGTGCCAGCAGCGGCACAGGGGCGAATACCTACGAGCAGTACTTC. Full variable domain (missing parts from reference TRBV5-8 and TRBJ2-7): EAGVTQSPTHLIKTRGQQATLRCSPISGHTSVYWYQQALGLGLQFLLWYDEGEERNRGNFPPRFSGRQFPNYSSELNVNALELEDSALYLCASSGTGANTYEQYFGPGTRLTVT.